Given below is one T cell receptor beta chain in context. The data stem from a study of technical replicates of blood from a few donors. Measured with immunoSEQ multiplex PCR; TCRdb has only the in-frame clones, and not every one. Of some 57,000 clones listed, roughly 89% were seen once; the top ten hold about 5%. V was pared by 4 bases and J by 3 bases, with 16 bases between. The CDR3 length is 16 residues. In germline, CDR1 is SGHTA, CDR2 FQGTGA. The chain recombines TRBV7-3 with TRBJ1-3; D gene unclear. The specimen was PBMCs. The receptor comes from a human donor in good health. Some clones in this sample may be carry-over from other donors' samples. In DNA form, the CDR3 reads TGTGCCAGCAGCTCTTTCCCCCGGGTTGATGGAAACACCATATATTTT. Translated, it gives CASSSFPRVDGNTIYF.